Sequencing of this TCR beta chain was carried out in a study of shared T cell receptors in the human thymus. Germline V gene data show CDR1 as SGHAT and CDR2 as FQNNGV. V was shortened by 7 bases and J by 3 bases, with 16 bases between the two germline ends. This CDR3 spans 14 amino acids. Generated by immunoSEQ multiplex PCR, the TCRdb table keeps only in-frame clones and is missing some. The sample comprises hundreds of thousands of clones, 75% to 80% of which are singletons, and around 0.013% rests with the top ten. The same data also contributed to another study, on human thymus T cells. That publication notes: All donors were healthy Finnish infants who were undergoing corrective surgery to treat congenital heart defects. Corrective heart surgery yielded the resections from which the thymus tissue came. Usage of V and J genes appeared biased in thymic and blood repertoires. Related studies noted strongly shared thymic repertoires across unrelated people.

The TCR sequence derives from a boy in the first two years of life with a congenital heart defect. The chain joins TRBV11-2 to TRBJ2-7, with D possibly matching TRBD2 (6 bases). The sample comprised thymocytes. CDR3 loop: CASNIASAYYEQYF. In nucleotides, the CDR3 is TGTGCCAGCAACATCGCTAGCGCATACTACGAGCAGTACTTC.